Listed below are T cell receptor beta chains from one sample, sequenced in a study of T cell responses to AZD1222 COVID-19 vaccine. Only in-frame clones appear in the TCRdb table, and some are missing; sequencing was by immunoSEQ multiplex PCR. The sample consists of 200,000 or so clones, 85% to 95% of them appearing once. The sequences come from peripheral blood, collected on day 0 of AZD1222 vaccination. Receptors were obtained from an adult in good health. The conserved cysteine and the conserved F or W are not part of the CDR3 here. The order of the fields is V gene, CDR3 length, D gene, clone size, CDR3 protein. A D gene is named only where the DNA matches it firmly. Clone size appears in some rows only: once, few, many, or a class for an expanded clone.

v_gene: TRBV20-1
len: 13
d_gene: NA
abundance: NA
CDR3aa: SASMAGATHYEQF

v_gene: TRBV19
len: 11
d_gene: NA
abundance: NA
CDR3aa: ASSGTQNNEQF

v_gene: TRBV5-5
len: 11
d_gene: NA
abundance: NA
CDR3aa: ASSLRQGPEAF

v_gene: TRBV19
len: 10
d_gene: NA
abundance: NA
CDR3aa: ASSMGPNIQY

v_gene: TRBV5-1
len: 17
d_gene: TRBD1
abundance: once
CDR3aa: ASSLGTGGSLSSGNTIY

v_gene: TRBV27
len: 14
d_gene: NA
abundance: NA
CDR3aa: ASSFWGAGTQETQY

v_gene: TRBV4-2
len: 14
d_gene: NA
abundance: NA
CDR3aa: ASSQDAVGFNQPQH

v_gene: TRBV18
len: 13
d_gene: NA
abundance: NA
CDR3aa: ASSPAGRILQPQH

v_gene: TRBV28
len: 14
d_gene: NA
abundance: NA
CDR3aa: ASSSPTDRSNTEAF

v_gene: TRBV3-1/TRBV3-2
len: 10
d_gene: NA
abundance: NA
CDR3aa: ASSQGLVGYT

v_gene: TRBV7-2
len: 11
d_gene: NA
abundance: NA
CDR3aa: ASSLFPLYEQY

v_gene: TRBV4-3
len: 15
d_gene: NA
abundance: NA
CDR3aa: ASSQDRGGQVNTEAF

v_gene: TRBV13
len: 14
d_gene: NA
abundance: NA
CDR3aa: ASSSRGGGAGDEQY

v_gene: TRBV6-4
len: 12
d_gene: NA
abundance: once
CDR3aa: ASSPRPGNSPLH

v_gene: TRBV6-1
len: 13
d_gene: TRBD1
abundance: NA
CDR3aa: ASSETTGPNYGYT

v_gene: TRBV5-1
len: 12
d_gene: TRBD1
abundance: NA
CDR3aa: ASSSQGGNTEAF

v_gene: TRBV10-3
len: 11
d_gene: NA
abundance: NA
CDR3aa: AISESLTDTQY

v_gene: TRBV3-1/TRBV3-2
len: 14
d_gene: TRBD1
abundance: NA
CDR3aa: ASSPSGGRGYSPLH

v_gene: TRBV7-3
len: 12
d_gene: TRBD2
abundance: NA
CDR3aa: ASSVSGGTDTQY

v_gene: TRBV19
len: 12
d_gene: TRBD2
abundance: NA
CDR3aa: ASSSAGVHDTQY

v_gene: TRBV7-6
len: 12
d_gene: NA
abundance: NA
CDR3aa: ASSRGQFNSPLH

v_gene: TRBV27
len: 12
d_gene: NA
abundance: NA
CDR3aa: ASSPIGHPYEQY

v_gene: TRBV28
len: 11
d_gene: NA
abundance: NA
CDR3aa: ASSSGGVYGYT

v_gene: TRBV29-1
len: 10
d_gene: TRBD2
abundance: NA
CDR3aa: SVGTSEWEQY

v_gene: TRBV7-9
len: 13
d_gene: NA
abundance: few
CDR3aa: ASSLASQHTDTQY

v_gene: TRBV5-5
len: 13
d_gene: NA
abundance: NA
CDR3aa: ASSLAGHNTGELF

v_gene: TRBV2
len: 14
d_gene: NA
abundance: NA
CDR3aa: ASSEAGWGRGSPLH

v_gene: TRBV7-6
len: 14
d_gene: TRBD1
abundance: NA
CDR3aa: ASSRRQGGTNEKLF

v_gene: TRBV7-2
len: 11
d_gene: NA
abundance: NA
CDR3aa: ASSGLAGETQY